Sequencing of this T cell receptor beta chain was carried out in a study of CD8+ T cells in alopecia areata. Whole-study context: Patients in the treated group were given tofacitinib by mouth, 5 to 10 mg twice a day. The protocol delivered tofacitinib for 6 to 18 months, then withdrew it for 6 months.

Sequencing templates came from extracted RNA that was reverse transcribed into cDNA. Method: immunoSEQ multiplex PCR; TCRdb's copy keeps in-frame clones and lacks some. The table shows around 250,000 clones, with roughly two thirds occurring only once. The CDR3 contains 14 residues. Looked up from germline, CDR1 is SGHTA and CDR2 is FQGNSA. Deletions cut 5 bases from V and 6 bases from J, with 17 bases between. This clone turned up a few times. The chain has TRBV7-2 and TRBJ2-7, with D perhaps TRBD1 (6 bases). Material: CD4+ T cells sorted from blood, obtained at week 0. This sequence originates from a human donor with alopecia areata. The CDR3 region is CASSQVDRTGEQYF. The CDR3 DNA reads as TGTGCCAGCAGCCAAGTTGACAGGACGGGCGAGCAGTACTTC.